This T cell receptor (beta chain) was documented in a study of blood T cell repertoires in COVID-19. Study context: Some COVID-19 samples were acute and others convalescent; all came from the United States, Italy and Spain. T cells, B-cell-depleted T cells, or PBMCs provided the cDNA or gDNA that served as material.

Sequencing was performed with immunoSEQ multiplex PCR; in TCRdb, only in-frame clones are kept and a portion is missing. Of roughly 45,000 clones in the sample, more than 60% were seen once. There are 17 residues in the CDR3. V lost 3 bases and J lost 6, with 21 bases in between. Germline CDR1 reads MDHEN; CDR2 reads SYDVKM. This rearrangement joins TRBV28 to TRBJ1-5, with D unresolved. Sequenced sample: peripheral blood. The sequence was obtained from a woman in her 70s with acute or convalescent COVID-19. This chain's CDR3 is CASSFKPEGIMGQPQHF. Written as DNA, the CDR3 is TGTGCCAGCAGTTTCAAGCCGGAGGGTATAATGGGTCAGCCCCAGCATTTT.